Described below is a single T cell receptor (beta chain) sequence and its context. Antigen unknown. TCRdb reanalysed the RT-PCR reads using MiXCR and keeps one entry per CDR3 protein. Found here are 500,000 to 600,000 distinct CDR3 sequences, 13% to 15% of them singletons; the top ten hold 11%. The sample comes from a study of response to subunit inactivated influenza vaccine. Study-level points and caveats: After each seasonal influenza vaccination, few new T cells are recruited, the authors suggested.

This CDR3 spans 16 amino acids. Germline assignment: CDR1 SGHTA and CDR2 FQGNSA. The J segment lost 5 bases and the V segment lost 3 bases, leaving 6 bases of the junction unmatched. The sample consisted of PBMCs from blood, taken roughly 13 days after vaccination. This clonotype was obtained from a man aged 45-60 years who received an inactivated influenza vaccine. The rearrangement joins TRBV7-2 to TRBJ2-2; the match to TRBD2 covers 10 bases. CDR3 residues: CASSLRLAGATGELFF. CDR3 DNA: TGTGCCAGCAGCTTGAGGCTAGCGGGAGCAACCGGGGAGCTGTTTTTT.